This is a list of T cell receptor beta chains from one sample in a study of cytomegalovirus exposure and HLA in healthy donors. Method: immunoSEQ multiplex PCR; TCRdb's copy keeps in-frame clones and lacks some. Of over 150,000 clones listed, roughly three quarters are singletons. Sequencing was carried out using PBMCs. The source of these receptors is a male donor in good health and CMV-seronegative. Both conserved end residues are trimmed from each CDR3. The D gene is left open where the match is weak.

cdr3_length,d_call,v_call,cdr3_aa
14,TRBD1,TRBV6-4,ASSDWDRGLTGELF
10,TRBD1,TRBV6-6,ASSTGGYEQY
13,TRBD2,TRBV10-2,ASSEPTSGSGEQY
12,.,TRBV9,ASPRGGLKGEQY
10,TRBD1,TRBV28,ASSLLQGLRN
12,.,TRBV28,ASSLSLQHYGYT
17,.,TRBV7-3,ASSNPKGGQKGYYNEQF
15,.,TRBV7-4,ASSHKEGRSYNSPLH
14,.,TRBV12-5,ASGPRGAPSNQPQH
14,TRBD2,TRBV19,ASSLRGLAGYNEQF
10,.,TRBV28,ASRSPGYGYT
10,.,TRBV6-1,ASSEARGEAF
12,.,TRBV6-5,ASSYSIQGSIQY
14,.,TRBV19,ASSIFRGRPYNEQF
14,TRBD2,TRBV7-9,ASSLPERELYNEQF
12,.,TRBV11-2,ASSPDRLNEKLF
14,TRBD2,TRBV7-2,ASSLGGGGGGETQY
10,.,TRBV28,ASSSPGQPQH
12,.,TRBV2,ASSPVAMGQPQH
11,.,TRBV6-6,ASSFQGNQPQH
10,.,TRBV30,AWSLRDYEQY
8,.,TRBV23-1,ASKSVPLH
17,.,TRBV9,ASSVGSVWRGSSYNEQF
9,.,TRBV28,ASSFADTQY
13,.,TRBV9,ASSVSAQVDYEQY
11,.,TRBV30,AWRPTGGNTIY
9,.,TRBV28,ASSSPREQY
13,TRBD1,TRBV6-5,ASSPNRGWSGGYT
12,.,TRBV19,ASSIGTPTYEQY
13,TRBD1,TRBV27,ASSLTTGVSQPQH
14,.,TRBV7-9,SSSFLREDRGYGYT
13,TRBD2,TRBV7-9,ASSLVYLAGNEQF
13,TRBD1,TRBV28,ASSRDRENTDTQY
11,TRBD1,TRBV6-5,ASSLGTDQPQH
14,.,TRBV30,AWSESRGPHSNTQY
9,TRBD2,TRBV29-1,SVPSSGEQF
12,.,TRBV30,ALIGTPFYSEQF
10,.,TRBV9,ASSATSYEQY
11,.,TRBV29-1,SVEARGFDGYT
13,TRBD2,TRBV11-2,ASSLGLAGGREQY
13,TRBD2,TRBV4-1,ASTRTSGRENEQF
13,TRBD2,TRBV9,ASSALAEAYNEQF
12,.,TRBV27,ASSFGGRADTQY
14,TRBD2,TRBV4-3,ASSQVAGGLANEQF
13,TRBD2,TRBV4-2,ASSQGGTTTDTQY
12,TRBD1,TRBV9,ASSVVSGGGEQF
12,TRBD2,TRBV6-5,ASSFAGRGYEQY
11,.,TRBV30,AWSEQGYYGYT
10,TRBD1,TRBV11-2,ASSLAGTDPY
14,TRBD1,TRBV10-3,AIRTGQGISNSPLH
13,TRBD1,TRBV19,ASSWTGGSNEKLF
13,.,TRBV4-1,ASSSISGRGTEAF
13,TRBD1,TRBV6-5,ASSWGQGGSWTQY
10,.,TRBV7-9,SSSSALDTQY
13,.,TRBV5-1,ASSSGMLRTGELF
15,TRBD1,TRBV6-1,ASSESGTGSMSTEAF